This T cell receptor beta chain was sequenced for a study of spatial heterogeneity in lung cancer. Study as a whole: Combinations of a unique TCR and a UMI were tallied in raw reads, and on average each appeared more than ten times.

Indicated time point: sample taken at primary tumor resection. Without sorting, whole RNA was sequenced from tumor, nontumor lung or frozen PBMC. This clonotype occurred many times. The presence of a unique molecular identifier marked each TCR cDNA molecule. Each CDR3 protein gets one entry after TCRdb re-called the 5' RACE reads with MiXCR. Altogether 40,000 to 45,000 distinct CDR3 sequences are present, 6.8% being singletons, with the ten largest covering 35% to 55%. The sequenced sample was PBMCs, obtained at surgery. The sequence was obtained from a female donor with early-stage non-small cell lung cancer.

The CDR3 DNA follows: TGTGCCTCCTTGCCCAGCGGGGGGGCTGATGAGCAGTTCTTC. It specifies CASLPSGGADEQFF. The chain couples TRBV3-1 to TRBJ2-1, with 10 bases matching TRBD2. The CDR3 sequence is 14 residues long. Germline CDR1 LGHDT, CDR2 YNNKEL (reference sequence). With 11 bases clipped from V and 8 bases from J, the junction kept 12 bases outside the gene matches.